This T cell receptor (beta chain) was captured by sequencing in a study of cytomegalovirus exposure and HLA in healthy donors. Using immunoSEQ multiplex PCR, the repertoire was profiled, and TCRdb retains in-frame clones only, with some absent. The data hold about 130,000 clones, with roughly 89% observed a single time. As for this clone: No antigen is known for it.

The donors formed part of the roughly 120-subject validation cohort, distinct from the roughly 660-subject first cohort. Study-wide results and limits: Rare sequences made up most TCRs, while some public TCRs were found in many donors. In vitro assays verified that three CMV-associated chains recognized CMV antigens specifically. Later, an analysis found that TCR clusters from the first cohort tended to co-occur in the 90 to 150 validation repertoires.

The CDR3 covers 14 residues. In germline, CDR1 is MNHEY, CDR2 SVGAGI. The ends were cut back, 11 bases at V and 2 bases at J, with 18 bases in the middle. The TCR sequence derives from a woman between 18 and 29 years old in good health and CMV-seronegative. Specimen: PBMCs. The chain is built from TRBV6-5 and TRBJ1-2; weak D call: TRBD1 (6 bases). The CDR3 loop is CAASKIRGNYGYTF. CDR3 nucleotide sequence: TGTGCCGCCAGCAAGATCAGGGGAAACTATGGCTACACCTTC.